These T cell receptor beta chains were read from a single sample in a study of T cell responses to AZD1222 COVID-19 vaccine. Repertoires were generated with immunoSEQ multiplex PCR, while TCRdb's copy carries only in-frame clones and drops some. The sample includes roughly 140,000 clones, around 88% of them seen just once. The source material was peripheral blood, sampled on day 0 of MenACWY control vaccination. The receptors derive from an adult in good health. The conserved cysteine and the conserved F or W are not part of the CDR3 here.

V,CDR3
TRBV4-3,ASSPKDRGSGANVLT
TRBV30,AWRTTWDIQY
TRBV6-5,ASSYGDTEAF
TRBV5-1,ASMGDWQEKLF
TRBV7-7,ASSRTGPYQETQY
TRBV6-2/TRBV6-3,ASSSPGAGPQY
TRBV4-1,ASSPRALSGNTIY
TRBV5-4,ASSLERGRTSEAF
TRBV10-1,ASSVPTSPGELF
TRBV27,ASSSLAGKVAEQF
TRBV27,ASSQDRGRETQY
TRBV4-3,ASSQLAGAHTGELF
TRBV11-3,ASSSREGGYNEQF
TRBV28,AIRGQGSGNTIY